The rows below give T cell receptor beta chains drawn from one sample of a study of T cell changes during pregnancy in multiple sclerosis. TCRdb keeps only in-frame clones here, not all; method: immunoSEQ multiplex PCR. Of tens of thousands of clones in the sample, roughly 96% are singletons; the top ten hold roughly 1.2%. The sample was peripheral blood, taken in the second trimester of pregnancy. These TCRs come from a female donor with multiple sclerosis, enrolled in a pregnancy study. The CDR3 runs from the conserved cysteine through the conserved F or W.

V gene	CDR3 protein
TRBV5-1	CASSLQLAGASTDTQYF
TRBV27	CASSFSSRLAQQYF
TRBV29-1	CSVEGLAGVTYNEQFF
TRBV19	CASGDFSNQPQHF
TRBV11-2	CASSSSSETQYF
TRBV14	CASTGGAWTEAFF
TRBV19	CASSPGRVSTEAFF
TRBV18	CASSPPETRDSSEKLFF
TRBV18	CASSPPGEAFF
TRBV5-5	CASSSGLAAYEQYF
TRBV5-1	CASSLAGATTGELFF
TRBV29-1	CSVGTAFEAFF
TRBV23-1	CASSPLAGGETQYF
TRBV7-6	CASSWTSGSGNEQFF
TRBV19	CASSPWLAPYEQYF
TRBV30	CAWSGLAGDTEAFF
TRBV7-9	CASSLAPAYEQYF
TRBV12-5	CASGQEAFTEAFF
TRBV4-1	CASSLSGGGNTEAFF
TRBV2	CASSAWLGTSGTDEQYF
TRBV5-1	CASSLGGGGPTGYEQYF
TRBV29-1	CSVTGSGSGANVLTF
TRBV7-3	CASSRASGWNEQFF
TRBV13	CASSLRSLTNTGELFF
TRBV6-5	CASSYSMRNEQFF
TRBV29-1	CSVEGGGGDEQYF
TRBV5-1	CASSLRTAYEQYF
TRBV11-2	CASSLVWGGETQYF
TRBV5-6	CASSSGDPWGPNTGELFF
TRBV7-2	CASSLGRGETQYF
TRBV19	CASSIGRTEAFF
TRBV27	CASSLPSGPLNEQFF
TRBV30	CAWRKTGTKAFF
TRBV29-1	CSADSSYEQYF
TRBV10-3	CAISESAGGYEQYF
TRBV29-1	CSVGEWGGTEAFF
TRBV27	CASSLGRGAYEQYF
TRBV6-5	CASSYEAGLAKNIQYF
TRBV2	CASSDRGTVREAFF
TRBV25-1	CASSGSYGYTF
TRBV18	CASSPSQMDNEQFF
TRBV28	CASSLPLTRSRGKNIQYF
TRBV5-1	CASSLETTNTGELFF
TRBV18	CASSPLTGVGHTEAFF
TRBV19	CASSMDRDSFYEQYF
TRBV19	CASSTGTGVETQYF
TRBV19	CASSMAGGTSETQYF
TRBV5-1	CASSLGTGSRSEKLFF
TRBV19	CASSIQGANTEAFF